These T cell receptor beta chains were read from a single sample in a study of shared clonotypes between healthy human individuals. Clones were sequenced by immunoSEQ multiplex PCR, and TCRdb holds only the in-frame ones, with some missing. Of 760,000 or so clones in the sample, roughly 96% were seen once. The source material was naive CD8+ T cells sorted from blood. The origin of the receptors is a man younger than 45 in good health. Each CDR3 is given with its conserved first and last residue. A D gene is named only where the DNA matches it firmly. Clone size, where shown, is once, few, many, or a class for clones that have expanded.

D,size,V,J,length,CDR3,DNA
NA,NA,TRBV28,TRBJ1-5,12,CASLVGNQPQHF,TGTGCCAGCCTCGTGGGCAATCAGCCCCAGCATTTT
NA,once,TRBV11-2,TRBJ1-1,16,CASSLGRDGMNTEAFF,TGTGCCAGCAGCTTAGGTAGGGACGGAATGAACACTGAAGCTTTCTTT
NA,NA,TRBV7-2,TRBJ2-5,13,CASSLNSLRFQYF,TGTGCCAGCAGCTTAAATAGCTTGCGGTTCCAGTACTTC
TRBD1,NA,TRBV10-2,TRBJ2-3,15,CASNSGQGSTDTQYF,TGCGCCAGCAACTCGGGACAGGGAAGCACAGATACGCAGTATTTT
NA,NA,TRBV2,TRBJ2-3,16,CASSGSVPTSTDTQYF,TGTGCCAGCAGTGGGAGCGTTCCGACTAGCACAGATACGCAGTATTTT
NA,NA,TRBV6-4,TRBJ2-1,16,CASSDSIPSAYNEQFF,TGTGCCAGCAGTGACTCAATCCCTAGCGCTTACAATGAGCAGTTCTTC
NA,NA,TRBV30,TRBJ2-1,13,CAWLRPEINEQFF,TGTGCCTGGTTACGTCCGGAAATCAATGAGCAGTTCTTC
NA,NA,TRBV6-6,TRBJ2-7,13,CASSYFDSEFSGF,TGTGCCAGCAGTTACTTCGACTCTGAATTCTCTGGGTTC
NA,NA,TRBV9,TRBJ2-7,14,CASSVDSHSYEQYF,TGTGCCAGCAGCGTAGACAGTCACTCCTACGAGCAGTACTTC
NA,NA,TRBV5-1,TRBJ2-5,16,CASSPWGLGVQETQYF,TGCGCCAGCAGCCCCTGGGGGCTGGGAGTCCAAGAGACCCAGTACTTC
TRBD1,NA,TRBV30,TRBJ2-7,13,CAWDRGIGYEQYF,TGTGCCTGGGACAGGGGGATTGGCTACGAGCAGTACTTC
TRBD1,NA,TRBV7-9,TRBJ2-7,14,CASSFTGQGVEQYF,TGTGCCAGCAGCTTTACCGGACAGGGTGTCGAGCAGTACTTC
TRBD1,NA,TRBV5-6,TRBJ2-7,15,CASSPGQGGSYEQYF,TGTGCCAGCAGCCCGGGACAGGGCGGCTCCTACGAGCAGTACTTC
TRBD2,NA,TRBV7-9,TRBJ2-1,16,CASSPSGLGSGNEQFF,TGTGCCAGCAGCCCCAGCGGACTAGGTAGTGGCAATGAGCAGTTCTTC
TRBD2,once,TRBV7-9,TRBJ2-1,16,CASSPTLAGSYNEQFF,TGTGCCAGCAGCCCAACCCTAGCGGGATCCTACAATGAGCAGTTCTTC
NA,NA,TRBV14,TRBJ2-4,14,CASSQGTAKNIQYF,TGTGCCAGCAGCCAAGGGACAGCAAAAAACATTCAGTACTTC
TRBD2,NA,TRBV7-8,TRBJ2-7,17,CASSLGGVAGSAYEQYF,TGTGCCAGCAGCTTAGGGGGAGTAGCGGGATCGGCCTACGAGCAGTACTTC
NA,NA,TRBV13,TRBJ1-3,14,CASSGGFSRNTIYF,TGTGCCAGCAGCGGAGGCTTCTCCAGAAACACCATATATTTT
TRBD1,NA,TRBV6-1,TRBJ1-1,14,CASSEDRMNTEAFF,TGTGCCAGCAGTGAGGACAGGATGAACACTGAAGCTTTCTTT
TRBD1,NA,TRBV28,TRBJ2-1,20,CASSSLVHRGVTAAVNEQFF,TGTGCCAGCAGTTCCCTAGTCCACAGGGGGGTAACGGCGGCCGTGAATGAGCAGTTCTTC
NA,NA,TRBV19,TRBJ2-1,12,CASSMTTHEQFF,TGTGCCAGTAGTATGACGACCCATGAGCAGTTCTTC
NA,NA,TRBV29-1,TRBJ1-1,12,CSATGLNTEAFF,TGCAGCGCCACAGGGCTCAACACTGAAGCTTTCTTT
TRBD1,NA,TRBV10-1,TRBJ2-3,16,CASSVDRVGFESTQYF,TGCGCCAGCAGTGTAGACAGGGTCGGATTTGAGAGTACGCAGTATTTT
NA,once,TRBV10-2,TRBJ2-1,13,CASSPTSRDEQFF,TGCGCCAGCAGTCCGACTTCTAGGGATGAGCAGTTCTTC
NA,NA,TRBV18,TRBJ1-2,15,CASSPRVTDNYGYTF,TGTGCCAGCTCACCACGAGTGACAGATAACTATGGCTACACCTTC
TRBD1,NA,TRBV7-8,TRBJ2-1,15,CASSLGRDRYNEQFF,TGTGCCAGCAGCTTAGGCCGGGACAGGTACAATGAGCAGTTCTTC
NA,NA,TRBV7-9,TRBJ2-5,14,CASTKTIGEETQYF,TGTGCCAGCACAAAGACCATAGGGGAAGAGACCCAGTACTTC
NA,NA,TRBV25-1,TRBJ2-1,14,CASRPTGSYNEQFF,TGTGCCAGCAGACCGACAGGCTCCTACAATGAGCAGTTCTTC
TRBD2,NA,TRBV15,TRBJ2-7,19,CATSRDRGWTSGKTYEQYF,TGTGCCACCAGCAGAGATCGGGGGTGGACTAGCGGGAAAACCTACGAGCAGTACTTC